Each of the 28 T cell receptor beta chains below was sequenced from the same sample in a study of cytomegalovirus exposure and HLA in healthy donors. Generated by immunoSEQ multiplex PCR, the TCRdb table keeps only in-frame clones and is missing some. Found here are about 150,000 clones, more than 70% of them singletons; the top ten hold roughly 1.9%. The specimen was PBMCs. These receptors came from a human donor in good health.

The chain employs TRBV30 and TRBJ1-3; D is unclear. The CDR3 runs to 13 residues. CDR1 and CDR2 (germline): GTSNPN, SVGIG (reference sequence). V lost 2 bases, J lost 7 bases, and 12 bases lay in between. The CDR3 here is CAWSPPRGNTIYF. DNA for the CDR3: TGTGCCTGGAGTCCCCCCAGAGGCAACACCATATATTTT.

The chain recombines TRBV21-1 with TRBJ2-7; the table's D call of TRBD2 was not tested on the DNA. TRBV21-1 is a listed pseudogene. The CDR3 extends over 14 amino acids. CDR3 DNA sequence: TGTGCCAGCAGCGGACCGGAGGAACCCTACGAGCAGTACTTC. Amino acid sequence: CASSGPEEPYEQYF.

The V call is TRBV6-1, the J call TRBJ2-2; 13 bases line up with TRBD2. Unmatched junction bases numbered 2, after V lost 1 base and J lost 0 bases. Looked up from germline, CDR1 is MNHNS and CDR2 is SASEGT. The CDR3 loop spans 18 amino acids. The CDR3 DNA reads TGTGCCAGCAGTGAAGGGACTAGCGGGAGTTCGAACACCGGGGAGCTGTTTTTT. Translation gives CASSEGTSGSSNTGELFF.

The chain employs TRBV5-6 and TRBJ2-7; TRBD1 agrees at 8 bases. This CDR3 has 16 amino acids. With V trimmed by 0 bases and J by 3 bases, 8 bases remained unmatched. The V gene's germline CDR1 is SGHDT and CDR2 YYEEEE. The CDR3 spells CASSLDGTGQRYEQYF. The CDR3 coding sequence is TGTGCCAGCAGCTTGGACGGGACAGGACAGCGCTACGAGCAGTACTTC.

This rearrangement joins TRBV28 to TRBJ2-2, with 12 bases aligning to TRBD2. CDR1 MDHEN and CDR2 SYDVKM come from the germline V gene. This CDR3 contains 16 residues. J lost 7 bases, V lost 5 bases, and 8 bases had no gene match. The CDR3 loop reads CASSPLAGGPIGELFF. As DNA, the CDR3 is TGTGCCAGCAGTCCTCTAGCGGGAGGGCCCATCGGGGAGCTGTTTTTT.

The chain couples TRBV6-5 to TRBJ1-2; 7 bases fit TRBD1. The germline CDR1 and CDR2 sequences are MNHEY and SVGAGI. This CDR3 region has 15 residues. Losses at the gene ends were 5 bases for V and 5 bases for J; bases not matched to a gene: 11. The CDR3 DNA reads as TGTGCCAGCAGTAGGGACAGCGCGGGGGGTTATGGCTACACCTTC. It yields the protein CASSRDSAGGYGYTF.

This rearrangement joins TRBV14 to TRBJ2-7, with D possibly being TRBD2 (7 bases). This CDR3 spans 15 amino acids. V dropped 1 base and J dropped 6 bases, with 16 bases sitting between them. CDR1 is SGHDN and CDR2 is FVKESK in the germline V gene. CDR3 amino acids: CASSQAFAGAGEQYF. The CDR3, as DNA: TGTGCCAGCAGCCAAGCTTTTGCGGGGGCTGGCGAGCAGTACTTC. Drawing the rest from reference TRBV14 and TRBJ2-7, the complete variable domain is EAGVTQFPSHSVIEKGQTVTLRCDPISGHDNLYWYRRVMGKEIKFLLHFVKESKQDESGMPNNRFLAERTGGTYSTLKVQPAELEDSGVYFCASSQAFAGAGEQYFGPGTRLTVT.

The chain employs TRBV7-9 and TRBJ1-2, with 9 bases fitting TRBD1. Trimming removed 5 bases from V and 4 bases from J; junction bases left unmatched: 2. This CDR3 contains 13 residues. CDR1 is SEHNR and CDR2 is FQNEAQ in the germline V gene (reference sequence). This CDR3 is CASSDRGVYGYTF. The CDR3 coding sequence is TGTGCCAGCAGCGACAGGGGGGTCTATGGCTACACCTTC. Based on the CDR3 plus reference TRBV7-9 and TRBJ1-2, the full variable domain is DTGVSQNPRHKITKRGQNVTFRCDPISEHNRLYWYRQTLGQGPEFLTYFQNEAQLEKSRLLSDRFSAERPKGSFSTLEIQRTEQGDSAMYLCASSDRGVYGYTFGSGTRLTVV.

This chain uses TRBV28 with TRBJ2-1; 8 positions match TRBD2. The CDR3 is 18 residues long. The germline V gene has CDR1 MDHEN and CDR2 SYDVKM. Trimming took 0 bases from V and 1 from J; bases not matched to a gene: 8. The DNA for the CDR3 is TGTGCCAGCAGTTTATGGAGAGCGGGAGTTATGTCCTACAATGAGCAGTTCTTC. Amino acid sequence: CASSLWRAGVMSYNEQFF.

The table lists this clone with a few counts. The chain couples TRBV5-1 to TRBJ2-7, with a weak D call TRBD2 (6 bases). This CDR3 spans 14 amino acids. The germline gives CDR1 SGHRS, CDR2 YFSETQ. The V end lost 2 bases, the J end lost 9 bases, and 18 bases lay between the germline ends. The CDR3 sequence is CASSFDAGRSGQYF. The CDR3 bases are TGCGCCAGCAGCTTTGACGCGGGACGTTCTGGGCAGTACTTC.

The chain employs TRBV9 and TRBJ1-3, with unresolved D. Germline V gene lookup returns CDR1 SGDLS and CDR2 YYNGEE. The CDR3 sequence is 14 residues long. V was clipped by 3 bases and J by 4 bases, with 11 bases between them. CDR3 residues: CASSGRLPGNTIYF. For the CDR3, the DNA is TGTGCCAGCAGCGGCAGGTTGCCGGGAAACACCATATATTTT. Full variable domain (rest looked up from reference TRBV9 and TRBJ1-3): DSGVTQTPKHLITATGQRVTLRCSPRSGDLSVYWYQQSLDQGLQFLIQYYNGEERAKGNILERFSAQQFPDLHSELNLSSLELGDSALYFCASSGRLPGNTIYFGEGSWLTVV.

The V call is TRBV10-1, the J call TRBJ2-6; TRBD1 might be the D (5 bases). This CDR3 is built from 19 residues. The V gene lost 8 bases and the J gene lost 0 bases, with 23 bases spanning the gap. Germline V gene data show CDR1 as WNHNN and CDR2 as SYGVQD (reference sequence). CDR3 nucleotide sequence: TGCGCCAGCGGGTTGGTCGGCGTCAGGGCGAGCTCTGGGGCCAACGTCCTGACTTTC. Translation: CASGLVGVRASSGANVLTF.

The V call is TRBV7-6, the J call TRBJ2-1, with 13 nucleotides matching TRBD2. From germline, CDR1 is SGHVS and CDR2 FNYEAQ. After removal of 4 bases from V and 7 bases from J, the junction contained 1 base not matched to a gene. The CDR3 is made up of 14 amino acids. For the CDR3, the DNA is TGTGCCAGCAGCTGGACTAGCGGGAGTAATGAGCAGTTCTTC. Translating it yields CASSWTSGSNEQFF.

V gene TRBV5-1 combines with J gene TRBJ2-3; TRBD2 matches at 11 bases. CDR1 is SGHRS and CDR2 is YFSETQ in the germline V gene. After removal of 4 bases from V and 2 bases from J, the junction contained 3 bases not matched to a gene. The CDR3 is 15 amino acids. Written as DNA, the CDR3 is TGCGCCAGCAGCGGTAGCGGGAGGGCCACAGATACGCAGTATTTT. Translated: CASSGSGRATDTQYF.

This clone was picked up one time. This chain links TRBV30 with TRBJ2-3; 7 nucleotides agree with TRBD2. CDR1 and CDR2 (germline): GTSNPN, SVGIG (reference sequence). V trimming: 3 bases; J trimming: 5 bases; junction bases outside the gene matches: 14. This CDR3 region has 16 residues. The CDR3 DNA is TGTGCCTGGAGCACCTCGGCGGGAGAATGGGGAGATACGCAGTATTTT. This encodes CAWSTSAGEWGDTQYF.

This sequence joins TRBV4-1 and TRBJ2-2; TRBD2 matches at 9 bases. The V segment lost 3 bases and the J segment 3 bases; nucleotides outside the gene matches: 8. The CDR3 is 17 residues long. Per the germline V gene, CDR1 is MGHRA and CDR2 is YSYEKL. The CDR3 sequence: CASSHLAGGLDTGELFF. In DNA, the CDR3 is TGCGCCAGCAGCCACTTGGCGGGGGGGCTCGACACCGGGGAGCTGTTTTTT.

This chain links TRBV19 with TRBJ2-1; 8 nucleotides line up with TRBD1. CDR1 is LNHDA, CDR2 SQIVND, per germline (reference sequence). V shed 6 bases and J 9 bases; nucleotides not matched to a gene: 13. The CDR3 spans 15 residues. CDR3 bases: TGTGCCAGTAGAAAAGGCAGGGGGCGTTCTGGTGAGCAGTTCTTC. Protein: CASRKGRGRSGEQFF.

J is TRBJ2-3 and V is TRBV30; 12 bases are a match to TRBD2. The V and J ends lost 0 bases and 4 bases, in that order; junction bases with no gene match: 8. This CDR3 region has 17 residues. From germline, CDR1 is GTSNPN and CDR2 SVGIG (reference sequence). CDR3 loop: CAWSVLAGGKGADTQYF. The CDR3 DNA reads as TGTGCCTGGAGTGTACTAGCGGGAGGAAAAGGGGCAGATACGCAGTATTTT. Filled out from reference TRBV30 and TRBJ2-3, the complete variable domain reads SQTIHQWPATLVQPVGSPLSLECTVEGTSNPNLYWYRQAAGRGLQLLFYSVGIGQISSEVPQNLSASRPQDRQFILSSKKLLLSDSGFYLCAWSVLAGGKGADTQYFGPGTRLTVL.

The chain joins TRBV11-2 to TRBJ2-6, with D maybe TRBD1 (5 bases). The CDR3 extends over 17 amino acids. Germline V CDR1 and CDR2: SGHAT, FQNNGV. The germline V and J ends were trimmed by 2 bases and 0 bases, with 11 bases remaining between them. The CDR3 coding sequence is TGTGCCAGCAGCTTATTAGGGGCCCCCTCTGGGGCCAACGTCCTGACTTTC. Translating gives CASSLLGAPSGANVLTF.

The J gene is TRBJ1-4, the V gene TRBV9; D uncertain. This CDR3 comprises 11 residues. CDR1 and CDR2 (germline): SGDLS, YYNGEE. V lost 4 bases, J lost 5 bases, and 3 bases lay in between. CDR3 DNA sequence: TGTGCCAGCAGCTCGAATGAAAAACTGTTTTTT. Encoded protein: CASSSNEKLFF. Drawing the rest from reference TRBV9 and TRBJ1-4, the complete variable domain is DSGVTQTPKHLITATGQRVTLRCSPRSGDLSVYWYQQSLDQGLQFLIQYYNGEERAKGNILERFSAQQFPDLHSELNLSSLELGDSALYFCASSSNEKLFFGSGTQLSVL.

V gene TRBV7-2 combines with J gene TRBJ2-5; the D is unclear. The CDR3 loop spans 11 amino acids. Germline V CDR1 and CDR2: SGHTA, FQGNSA. The V end lost 2 bases, the J end lost 5 bases, and 3 bases lay between the germline ends. The CDR3: CASSLTETQYF. The DNA for the CDR3 is TGTGCCAGCAGCTTAACTGAGACCCAGTACTTC.

The chain uses TRBV9 and TRBJ1-3; TRBD1 aligns across 8 bases. CDR1 SGDLS and CDR2 YYNGEE come from the germline V gene. Trimming removed 4 bases from V and 3 bases from J; junction bases left unmatched: 6. CDR3 length: 15 residues. The CDR3 bases are TGTGCCAGCAGCTTGAGACAGGGGTATGGAAACACCATATATTTT. The encoded protein is CASSLRQGYGNTIYF.

The J gene is TRBJ2-7, the V gene TRBV11-2, with TRBD1 identical over 9 bases. There are 14 residues in the CDR3. Germline CDR1 reads SGHAT; CDR2 reads FQNNGV. V shed 3 bases and J 3 bases; nucleotides not matched to a gene: 3. The CDR3: CASSFGTGRYEQYF. The CDR3 region has the DNA TGTGCCAGCAGCTTTGGGACAGGGCGCTACGAGCAGTACTTC.

The V call is TRBV27, the J call TRBJ1-1; the match to TRBD1 covers 9 bases. The CDR3 runs 19 residues. Germline CDR1 reads MNHEY; CDR2 reads SMNVEV (reference sequence). The ends lost 2 bases at V and 4 bases at J; junction bases unmatched: 17. The CDR3 coding sequence is TGTGCCAGCAGTTTACTGGCCCGGACAGGGGAGATCGATGGCACTGAAGCTTTCTTT. It is translated as CASSLLARTGEIDGTEAFF.

V usage is TRBV7-9 and J usage is TRBJ2-1, with D unclear. V lost 1 base, J lost 7 bases, and 8 bases lay in between. From germline, CDR1 is SEHNR and CDR2 FQNEAQ (reference sequence). CDR3 length: 13 amino acids. CDR3 sequence: CASSLVAANEQFF. For the CDR3, the DNA is TGTGCCAGCAGCTTAGTGGCGGCGAATGAGCAGTTCTTC.

CDR3: CSVEASVGSQYF. The DNA of the CDR3 is TGCAGCGTTGAAGCTAGCGTTGGGTCCCAGTACTTC. The chain links TRBV29-1 to TRBJ2-5, with a weak D call TRBD2 (6 bases). V was clipped by 1 base and J by 9 bases, with 12 bases between them. Germline-derived CDR1 and CDR2 are SQVTM and ANQGSEA. This CDR3 comprises 12 residues.

In its sample, this clone was seen many times. The chain joins TRBV9 to TRBJ2-7; D possibly corresponds to TRBD1 (6 bases). The CDR3 extends over 14 amino acids. Deletions cut 3 bases from V and 3 bases from J, with 13 bases between. Germline CDR1 reads SGDLS; CDR2 reads YYNGEE. The CDR3 is CASSETGQNYEQYF. CDR3 bases: TGTGCCAGCAGCGAGACAGGACAAAACTACGAGCAGTACTTC.

V is TRBV25-1 and J is TRBJ2-3; the match to TRBD1 covers 7 bases. The CDR3 spans 14 residues. CDR1 and CDR2 (germline): MGHDK, SYGVNS. The junction had 4 bases not matched to a gene; V was cut back by 7 bases and J by 0 bases. The CDR3 coding sequence is TGTGCCAGCAAGGGACAGCCTAGCACAGATACGCAGTATTTT. It translates to CASKGQPSTDTQYF.